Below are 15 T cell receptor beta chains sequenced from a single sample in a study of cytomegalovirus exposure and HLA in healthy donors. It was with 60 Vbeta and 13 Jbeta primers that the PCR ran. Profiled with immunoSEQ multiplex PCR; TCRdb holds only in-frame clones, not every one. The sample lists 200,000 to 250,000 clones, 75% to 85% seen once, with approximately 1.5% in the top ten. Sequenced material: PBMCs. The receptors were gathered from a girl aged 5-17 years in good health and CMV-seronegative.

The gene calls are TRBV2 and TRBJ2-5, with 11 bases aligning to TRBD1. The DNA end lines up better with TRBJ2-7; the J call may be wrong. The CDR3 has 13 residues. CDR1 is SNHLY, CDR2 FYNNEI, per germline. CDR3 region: CASGGQGANEQYF. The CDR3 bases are TGTGCCAGCGGAGGACAGGGGGCTAACGAGCAGTACTTC.

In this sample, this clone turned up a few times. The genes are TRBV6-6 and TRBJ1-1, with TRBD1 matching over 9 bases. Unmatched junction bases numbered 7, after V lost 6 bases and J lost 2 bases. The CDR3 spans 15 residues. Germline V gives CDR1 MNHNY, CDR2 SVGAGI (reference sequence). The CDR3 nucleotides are TGTGCCAGCAGGGTACAGGGGGCTACTAACACTGAAGCTTTCTTT. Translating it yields CASRVQGATNTEAFF.

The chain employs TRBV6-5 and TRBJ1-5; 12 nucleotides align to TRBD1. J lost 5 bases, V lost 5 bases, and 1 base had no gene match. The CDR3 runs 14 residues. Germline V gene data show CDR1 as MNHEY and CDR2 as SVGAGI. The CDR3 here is CASSGDRGHQPQHF. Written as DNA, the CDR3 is TGTGCCAGCAGTGGGGACAGGGGGCATCAGCCCCAGCATTTT.

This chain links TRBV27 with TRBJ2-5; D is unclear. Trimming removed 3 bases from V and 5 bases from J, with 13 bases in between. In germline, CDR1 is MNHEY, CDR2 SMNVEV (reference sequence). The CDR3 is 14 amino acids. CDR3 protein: CASSLFPGTETQYF. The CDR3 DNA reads TGTGCCAGCAGTTTGTTCCCAGGAACCGAGACCCAGTACTTC.

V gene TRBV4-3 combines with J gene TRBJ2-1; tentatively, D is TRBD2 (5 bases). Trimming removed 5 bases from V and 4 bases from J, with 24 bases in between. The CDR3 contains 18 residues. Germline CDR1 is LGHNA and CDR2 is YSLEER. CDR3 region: CASSAALGLEGLYNEQFF. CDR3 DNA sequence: TGCGCCAGCAGCGCCGCCTTGGGCTTAGAGGGTTTATACAATGAGCAGTTCTTC.

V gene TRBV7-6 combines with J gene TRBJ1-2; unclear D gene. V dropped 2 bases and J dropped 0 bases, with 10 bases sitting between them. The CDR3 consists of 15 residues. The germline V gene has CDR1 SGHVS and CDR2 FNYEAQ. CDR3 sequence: CASSLKSGPNYGYTF. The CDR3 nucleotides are TGTGCCAGCAGCTTAAAGTCCGGTCCTAACTATGGCTACACCTTC.

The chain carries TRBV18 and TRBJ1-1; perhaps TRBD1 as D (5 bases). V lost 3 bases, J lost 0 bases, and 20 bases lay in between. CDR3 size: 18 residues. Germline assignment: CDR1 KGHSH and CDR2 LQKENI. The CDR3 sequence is CASSPARGGGGLNTEAFF. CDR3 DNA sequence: TGTGCCAGCTCACCCGCCCGGGGAGGCGGGGGACTGAACACTGAAGCTTTCTTT.

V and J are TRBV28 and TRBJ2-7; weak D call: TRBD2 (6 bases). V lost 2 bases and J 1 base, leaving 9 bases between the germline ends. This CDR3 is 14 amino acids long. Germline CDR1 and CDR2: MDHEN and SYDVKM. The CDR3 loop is CASSLGGKSYEQYF. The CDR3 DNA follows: TGTGCCAGCAGTTTAGGGGGGAAGTCCTACGAGCAGTACTTC.

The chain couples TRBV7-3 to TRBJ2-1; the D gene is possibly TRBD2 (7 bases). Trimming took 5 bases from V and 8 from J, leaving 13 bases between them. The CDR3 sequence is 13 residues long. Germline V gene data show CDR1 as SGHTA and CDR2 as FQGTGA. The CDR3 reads CASSLKGGHEQFF. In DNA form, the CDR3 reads TGTGCCAGCAGCCTAAAGGGGGGGCATGAGCAGTTCTTC.

The CDR3 region is CASSELGTGGNTDTQYF. In DNA, the CDR3 is TGTGCCAGCAGTGAATTGGGAACAGGGGGAAACACAGATACGCAGTATTTT. The V and J genes are TRBV25-1 and TRBJ2-3, with TRBD1 identical over 8 bases. The V and J ends lost 1 base and 2 bases, in that order; junction bases with no gene match: 8. The germline V gene encodes CDR1 MGHDK and CDR2 SYGVNS. There are 17 residues in the CDR3.

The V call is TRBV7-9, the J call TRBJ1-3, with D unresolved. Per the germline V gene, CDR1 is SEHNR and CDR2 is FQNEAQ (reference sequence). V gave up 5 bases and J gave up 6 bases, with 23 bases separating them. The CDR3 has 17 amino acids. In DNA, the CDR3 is TGTGCCAGCAGCCGAAGTGGGTCCAGCCCTCGGGAAAACACCATATATTTT. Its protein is CASSRSGSSPRENTIYF.

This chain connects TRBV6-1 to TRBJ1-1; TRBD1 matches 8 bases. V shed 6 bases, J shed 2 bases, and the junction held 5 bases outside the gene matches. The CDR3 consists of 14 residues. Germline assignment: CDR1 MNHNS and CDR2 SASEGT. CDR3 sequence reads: CASRTQGVNTEAFF. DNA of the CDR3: TGTGCCAGCAGGACACAGGGGGTAAACACTGAAGCTTTCTTT.

The CDR3 DNA is TGTGCCGGCGGACAGGGCGATATCTACGAGCAGTACTTC. This codes for CAGGQGDIYEQYF. The gene calls are TRBV6-1 and TRBJ2-5, with 8 bases identical to TRBD1. The end of the DNA fits TRBJ2-7 better, so the J call may be wrong. The CDR3 spans 13 residues. Germline CDR1 MNHNS, CDR2 SASEGT.

The CDR3 region has the DNA TGTGCCAGCAGGAAGATGACAGGAAGCTATGGCTACACCTTC. Translated, it gives CASRKMTGSYGYTF. The rearrangement joins TRBV28 to TRBJ1-2, with a tentative D call TRBD1 (6 bases). V lost 6 bases and J lost 4, with 15 bases in between. Germline assignment: CDR1 MDHEN and CDR2 SYDVKM. The CDR3 covers 14 residues.

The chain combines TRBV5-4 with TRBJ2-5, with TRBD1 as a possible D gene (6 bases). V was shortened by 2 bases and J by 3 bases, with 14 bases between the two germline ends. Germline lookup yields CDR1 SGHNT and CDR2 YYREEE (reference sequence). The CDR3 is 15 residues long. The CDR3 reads CASSLSGTLKETQYF. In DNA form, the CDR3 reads TGTGCCAGCAGCTTATCCGGGACACTTAAAGAGACCCAGTACTTC.